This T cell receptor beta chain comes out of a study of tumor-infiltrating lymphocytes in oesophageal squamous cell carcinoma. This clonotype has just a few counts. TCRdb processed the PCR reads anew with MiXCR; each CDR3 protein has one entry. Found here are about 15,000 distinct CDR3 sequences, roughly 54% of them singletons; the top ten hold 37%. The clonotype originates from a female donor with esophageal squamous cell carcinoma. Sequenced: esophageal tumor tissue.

CDR3 region: CASSKTGHNEQFF. Written as DNA, the CDR3 is TGTGCCAGCAGCAAAACAGGACACAATGAGCAGTTCTTC. The rearrangement joins TRBV11-3 to TRBJ2-1; tentative D call: TRBD1 (5 bases). V shed 5 bases and J shed 5 bases, with 10 bases lying between them. The CDR3 is made up of 13 amino acids. Looked up from germline, CDR1 is SGHNT and CDR2 is YENEEA.